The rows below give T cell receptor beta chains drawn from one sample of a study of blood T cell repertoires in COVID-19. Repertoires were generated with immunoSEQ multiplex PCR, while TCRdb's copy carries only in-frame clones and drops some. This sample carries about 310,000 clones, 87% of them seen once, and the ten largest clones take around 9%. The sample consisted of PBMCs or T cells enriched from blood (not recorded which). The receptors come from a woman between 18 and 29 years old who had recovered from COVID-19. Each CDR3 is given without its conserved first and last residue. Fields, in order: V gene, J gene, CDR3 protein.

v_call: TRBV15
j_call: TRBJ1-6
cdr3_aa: ATSRRGNSPLH

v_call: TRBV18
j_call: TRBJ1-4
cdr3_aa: ASSPLDRVGHEKLF

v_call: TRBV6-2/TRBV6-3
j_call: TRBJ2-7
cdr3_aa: ASSRITSGSSYEQY

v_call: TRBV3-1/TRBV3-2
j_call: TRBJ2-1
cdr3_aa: ASSQRTGFSYNEQF

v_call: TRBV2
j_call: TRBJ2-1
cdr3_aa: ASSVNSYNEQF

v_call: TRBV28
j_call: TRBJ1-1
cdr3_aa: ASSLSLVWSTEAF

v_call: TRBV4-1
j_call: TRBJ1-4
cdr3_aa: ASSQASRGEKLF

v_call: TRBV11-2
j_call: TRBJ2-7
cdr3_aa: ASSLVGQGEFEQY

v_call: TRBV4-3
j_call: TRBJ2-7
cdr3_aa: ASSQDPSAFYEQY

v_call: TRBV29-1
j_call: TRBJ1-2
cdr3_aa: SVVAQGQHYGYT

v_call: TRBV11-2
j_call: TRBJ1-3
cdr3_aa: ASSSPQWSFSGNTIY

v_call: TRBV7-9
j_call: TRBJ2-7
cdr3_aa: ASSFAGLNGYEQY

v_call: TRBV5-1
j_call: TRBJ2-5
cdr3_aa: ASSLIGSRGEDQY

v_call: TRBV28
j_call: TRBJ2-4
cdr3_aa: ASSLTVSKNIQY

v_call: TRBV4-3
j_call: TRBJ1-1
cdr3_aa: ASSPHRGLGVNTEAF

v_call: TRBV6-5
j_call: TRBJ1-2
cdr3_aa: ASRRRGNYGYT

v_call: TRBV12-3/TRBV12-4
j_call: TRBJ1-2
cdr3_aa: ASSPTGGRGYT

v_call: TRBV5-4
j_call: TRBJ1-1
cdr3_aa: ASSPGLGLWDTEAF

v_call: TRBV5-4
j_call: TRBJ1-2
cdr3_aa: ASRTGTEPGYT

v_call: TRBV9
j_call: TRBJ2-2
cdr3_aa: ASSVVSGPGELF

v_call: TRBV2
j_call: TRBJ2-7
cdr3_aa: ASSVRRPLH

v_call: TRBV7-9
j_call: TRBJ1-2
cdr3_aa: ASSLARGHEGYT

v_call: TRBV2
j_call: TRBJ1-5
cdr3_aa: ASSEASFDRNNQPQH

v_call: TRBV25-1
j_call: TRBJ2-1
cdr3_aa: ASSEDRDGGREQF

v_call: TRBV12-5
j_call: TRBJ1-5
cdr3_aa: ASGTGGGQPQH

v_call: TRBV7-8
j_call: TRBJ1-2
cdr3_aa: ASSLARDRHYGYT

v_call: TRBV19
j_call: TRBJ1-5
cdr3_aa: ASQGASNQPQH

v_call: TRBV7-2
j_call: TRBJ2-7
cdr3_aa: ASSLRTGGEQY

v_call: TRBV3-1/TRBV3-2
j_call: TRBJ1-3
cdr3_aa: ASSQVRTRNTIY

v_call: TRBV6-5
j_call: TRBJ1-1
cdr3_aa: ASIRDRRNTEAF

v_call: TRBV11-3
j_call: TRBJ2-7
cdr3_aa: ASSGGEDEQY

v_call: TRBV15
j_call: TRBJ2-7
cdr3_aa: ATSRGAGGSYEQY

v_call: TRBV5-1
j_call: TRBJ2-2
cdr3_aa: ASSPHRDTNTGELF

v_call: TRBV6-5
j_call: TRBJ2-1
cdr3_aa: ASRPTGRTYNEQF

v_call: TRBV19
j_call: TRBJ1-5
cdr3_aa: ASSSLVRGGQPQH

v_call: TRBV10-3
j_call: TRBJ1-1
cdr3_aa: AISEEAGVNTEAF

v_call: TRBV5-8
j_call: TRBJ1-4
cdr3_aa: ASSRRATNEKLF

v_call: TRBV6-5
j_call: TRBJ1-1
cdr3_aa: ASSRGGEAF

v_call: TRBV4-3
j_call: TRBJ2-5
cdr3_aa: ASSQDRGHDRLVYETQY

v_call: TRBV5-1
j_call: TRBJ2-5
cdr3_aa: ASSLVRSGSETQY

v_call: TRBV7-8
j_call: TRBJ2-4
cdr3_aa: ASSFSGYKNIQY

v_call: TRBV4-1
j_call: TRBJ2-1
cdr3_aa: ASSQPPGTSGYNEQF

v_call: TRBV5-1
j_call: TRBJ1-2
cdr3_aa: ASSPALWTGGLGYGYT

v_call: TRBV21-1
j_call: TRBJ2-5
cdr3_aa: ASSKVKETQY

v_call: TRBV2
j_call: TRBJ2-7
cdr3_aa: ASSLESPGAGEQY

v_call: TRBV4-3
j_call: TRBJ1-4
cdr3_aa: ASSQDLGAINEKLF

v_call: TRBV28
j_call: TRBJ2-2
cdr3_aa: ASSVTGGGRGELF

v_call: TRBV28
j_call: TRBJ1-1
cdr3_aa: ASSLTRGQDTEAF

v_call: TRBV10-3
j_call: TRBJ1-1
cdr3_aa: AINGGLMNTEAF

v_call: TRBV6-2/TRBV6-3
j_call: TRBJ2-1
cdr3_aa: ASSYSIGVGSYNEQF

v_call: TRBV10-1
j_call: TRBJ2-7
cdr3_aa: ASSESSRAGGPSHEQY

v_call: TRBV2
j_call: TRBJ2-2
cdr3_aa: ASRTSENTGELF

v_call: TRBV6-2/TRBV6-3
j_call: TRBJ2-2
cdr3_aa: ASSYFHRQANTGELF

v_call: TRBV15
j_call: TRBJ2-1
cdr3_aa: ATSRELAGEDEQF

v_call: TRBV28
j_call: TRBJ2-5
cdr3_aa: ASRPPAGGTETQY